Only a few counts were recorded for the clone carrying this T cell receptor (beta chain). Its antigen is currently unknown. The sample comes from a study of cytomegalovirus exposure and HLA in healthy donors. The V gene's germline CDR1 is SGHRS and CDR2 YFSETQ. Trimming cost V 2 bases and J 0 bases, with 12 bases left between them. The CDR3 extends over 16 amino acids. General study findings and limits: Differences between HLA loci emerged in a later analysis of TCR association rates, with DRB1 most and HLA-C fewest.

The PCR had 60 Vbeta and 13 Jbeta primers. Generated by immunoSEQ multiplex PCR, the TCRdb table keeps only in-frame clones and is missing some. In the table there are approximately 150,000 clones, 64% of which are singletons. Specimen: PBMCs. V is TRBV5-1 and J is TRBJ1-3; D perhaps matches TRBD1 (6 bases). This TCR was recovered from a woman aged 25 to 39 in good health and CMV-seropositive. This CDR3 is CASSFQGLISGNTIYF. The CDR3 region has the DNA TGCGCCAGCAGCTTCCAGGGGTTAATCTCTGGAAACACCATATATTTT.